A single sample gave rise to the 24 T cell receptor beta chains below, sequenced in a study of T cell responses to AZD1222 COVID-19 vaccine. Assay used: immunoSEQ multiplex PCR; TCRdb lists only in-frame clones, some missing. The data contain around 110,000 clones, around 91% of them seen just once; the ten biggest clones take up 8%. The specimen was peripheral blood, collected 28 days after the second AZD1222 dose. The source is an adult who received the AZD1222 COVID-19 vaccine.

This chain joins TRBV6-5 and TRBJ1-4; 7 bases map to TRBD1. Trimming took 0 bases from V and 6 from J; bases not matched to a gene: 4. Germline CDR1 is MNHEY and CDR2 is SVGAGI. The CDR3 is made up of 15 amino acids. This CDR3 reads CASSYSRQGDEKLFF. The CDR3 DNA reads TGTGCCAGCAGTTACTCCAGACAGGGAGATGAAAAACTGTTTTTT.

Here the CDR3 reads CASSPEVKAFF. The CDR3 DNA reads TGTGCCAGCAGCCCCGAGGTAAAAGCTTTCTTT. V usage is TRBV6-6 and J usage is TRBJ1-1; D unresolved. V gave up 6 bases and J gave up 9 bases, with 11 bases separating them. Germline loops: CDR1 MNHNY, CDR2 SVGAGI (reference sequence). The CDR3 runs to 11 residues.

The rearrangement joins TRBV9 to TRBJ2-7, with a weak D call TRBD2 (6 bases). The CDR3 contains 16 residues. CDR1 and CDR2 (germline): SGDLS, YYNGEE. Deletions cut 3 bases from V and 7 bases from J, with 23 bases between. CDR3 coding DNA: TGTGCCAGCAGCGCTGGTTGGGGGACTTCTAGAGTGGAGCAGTACTTC. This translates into CASSAGWGTSRVEQYF.

The CDR3 reads CASSLTGTNQPQHF. The CDR3 bases are TGTGCCAGCAGTCTGACAGGGACAAATCAGCCCCAGCATTTT. The V gene is TRBV2, the J gene TRBJ1-5, with 7 bases fitting TRBD1. CDR3 length: 14 amino acids. Germline trimming cut 5 bases from V and 4 bases from J; bases unmatched to any gene: 5. CDR1 is SNHLY and CDR2 is FYNNEI in the germline V gene.

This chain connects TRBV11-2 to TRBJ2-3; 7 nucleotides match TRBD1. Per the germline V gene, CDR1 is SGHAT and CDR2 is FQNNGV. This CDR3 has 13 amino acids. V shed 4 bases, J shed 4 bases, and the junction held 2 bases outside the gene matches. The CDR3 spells CASSSTGPDTQYF. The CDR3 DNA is TGTGCCAGCAGCTCGACAGGGCCAGATACGCAGTATTTT.

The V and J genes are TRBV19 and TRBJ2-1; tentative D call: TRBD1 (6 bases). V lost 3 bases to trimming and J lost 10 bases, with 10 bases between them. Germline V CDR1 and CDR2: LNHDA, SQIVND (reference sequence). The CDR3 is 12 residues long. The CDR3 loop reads CASSIGQGEQFF. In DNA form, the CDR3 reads TGTGCCAGTAGTATCGGGCAGGGGGAGCAGTTCTTC.

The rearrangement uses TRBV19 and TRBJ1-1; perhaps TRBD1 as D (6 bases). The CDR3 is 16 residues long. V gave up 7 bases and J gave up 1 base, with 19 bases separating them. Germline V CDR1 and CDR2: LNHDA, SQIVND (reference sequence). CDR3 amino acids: CASTHIPGGQNTEAFF. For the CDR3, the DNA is TGTGCCAGTACCCACATCCCCGGGGGGCAGAACACTGAAGCTTTCTTT.

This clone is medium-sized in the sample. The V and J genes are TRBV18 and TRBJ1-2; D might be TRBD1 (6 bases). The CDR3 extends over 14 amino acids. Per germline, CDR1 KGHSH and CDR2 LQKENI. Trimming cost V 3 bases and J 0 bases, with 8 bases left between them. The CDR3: CASSPGGPNYGYTF. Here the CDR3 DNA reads TGTGCCAGCTCACCGGGGGGCCCTAACTATGGCTACACCTTC. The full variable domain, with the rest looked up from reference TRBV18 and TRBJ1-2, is NAGVMQNPRHLVRRRGQEARLRCSPMKGHSHVYWYRQLPEEGLKFMVYLQKENIIDESGMPKERFSAEFPKEGPSILRIQQVVRGDSAAYFCASSPGGPNYGYTFGSGTRLTVV.

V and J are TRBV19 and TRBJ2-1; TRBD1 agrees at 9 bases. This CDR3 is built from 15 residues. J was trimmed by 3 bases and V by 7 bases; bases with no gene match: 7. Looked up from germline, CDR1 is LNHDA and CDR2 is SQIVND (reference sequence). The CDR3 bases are TGTGCCAGTACCACACAGGGGGCTGGCTACAATGAGCAGTTCTTC. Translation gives CASTTQGAGYNEQFF.

CDR3 region: CASSLGFGGYGYTF. CDR3 DNA sequence: TGTGCCAGCAGCTTAGGTTTCGGGGGGTATGGCTACACCTTC. The chain carries TRBV7-2 and TRBJ1-2; weak D call: TRBD1 (5 bases). The germline CDR1 and CDR2 sequences are SGHTA and FQGNSA. The CDR3 loop spans 14 amino acids. The V end lost 1 base, the J end lost 5 bases, and 11 bases lay between the germline ends.

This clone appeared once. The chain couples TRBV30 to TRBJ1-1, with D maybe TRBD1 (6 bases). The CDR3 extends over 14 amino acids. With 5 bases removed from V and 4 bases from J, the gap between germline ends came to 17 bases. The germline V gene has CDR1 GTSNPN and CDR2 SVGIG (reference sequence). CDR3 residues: CAWATGSGSTEAFF. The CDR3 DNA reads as TGTGCCTGGGCCACAGGGTCGGGGAGCACTGAAGCTTTCTTT.

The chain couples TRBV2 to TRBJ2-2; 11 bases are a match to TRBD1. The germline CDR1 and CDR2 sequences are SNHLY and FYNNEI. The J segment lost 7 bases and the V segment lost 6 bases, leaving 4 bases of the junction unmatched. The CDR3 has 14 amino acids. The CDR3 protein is CASRGQGAHGELFF. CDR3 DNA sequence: TGTGCCAGCAGAGGACAGGGGGCTCACGGGGAGCTGTTTTTT. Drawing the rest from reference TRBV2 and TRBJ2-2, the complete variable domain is EPEVTQTPSHQVTQMGQEVILRCVPISNHLYFYWYRQILGQKVEFLVSFYNNEISEKSEIFDDQFSVERPDGSNFTLKIRSTKLEDSAMYFCASRGQGAHGELFFGEGSRLTVL.

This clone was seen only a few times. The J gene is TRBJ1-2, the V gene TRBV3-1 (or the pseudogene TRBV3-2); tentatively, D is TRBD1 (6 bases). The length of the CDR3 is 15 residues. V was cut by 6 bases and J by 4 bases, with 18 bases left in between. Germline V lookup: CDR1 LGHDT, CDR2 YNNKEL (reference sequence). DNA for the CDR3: TGTGCCAGCAGGGATATAGACAGGCCGGGCTATGGCTACACCTTC. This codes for CASRDIDRPGYGYTF.

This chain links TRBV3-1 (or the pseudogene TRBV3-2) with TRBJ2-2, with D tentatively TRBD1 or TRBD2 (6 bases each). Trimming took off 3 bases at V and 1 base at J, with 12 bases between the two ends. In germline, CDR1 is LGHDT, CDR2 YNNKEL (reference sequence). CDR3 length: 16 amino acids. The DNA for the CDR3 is TGTGCCAGCAGCCACGGAGGGGGTAGGAACACCGGGGAGCTGTTTTTT. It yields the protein CASSHGGGRNTGELFF.

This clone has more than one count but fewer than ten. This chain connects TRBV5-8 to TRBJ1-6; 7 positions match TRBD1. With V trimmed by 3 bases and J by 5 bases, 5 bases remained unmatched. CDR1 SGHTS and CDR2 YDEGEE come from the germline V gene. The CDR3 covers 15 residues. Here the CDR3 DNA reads TGTGCCAGCAGCTCTCAGGGACAGAATAATTCACCCCTCCACTTT. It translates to CASSSQGQNNSPLHF.

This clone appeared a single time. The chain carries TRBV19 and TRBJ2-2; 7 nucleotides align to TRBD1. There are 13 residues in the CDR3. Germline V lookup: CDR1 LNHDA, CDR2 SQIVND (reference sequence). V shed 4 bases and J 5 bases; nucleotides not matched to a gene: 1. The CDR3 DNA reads TGTGCCAGTAGTAAACAGGGGACCGGGGAGCTGTTTTTT. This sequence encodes CASSKQGTGELFF.

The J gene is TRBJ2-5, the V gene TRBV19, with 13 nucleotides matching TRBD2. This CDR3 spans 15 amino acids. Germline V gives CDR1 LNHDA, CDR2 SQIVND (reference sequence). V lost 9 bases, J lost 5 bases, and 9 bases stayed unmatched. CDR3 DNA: TGTGCCAGCCAGTGGACTAGCGGGGGTTTGGAGACCCAGTACTTC. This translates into CASQWTSGGLETQYF.

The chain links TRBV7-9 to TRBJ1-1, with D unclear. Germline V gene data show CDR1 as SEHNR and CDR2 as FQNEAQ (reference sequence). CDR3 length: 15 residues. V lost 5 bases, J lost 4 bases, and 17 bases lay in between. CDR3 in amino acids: CASSTRAPISTEAFF. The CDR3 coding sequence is TGTGCCAGCAGCACCCGGGCCCCTATCAGCACTGAAGCTTTCTTT.

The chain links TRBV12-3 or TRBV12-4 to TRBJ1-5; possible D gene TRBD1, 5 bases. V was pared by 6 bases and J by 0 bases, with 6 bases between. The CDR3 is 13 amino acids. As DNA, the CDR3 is TGTGCCAGCAGACAGGTTAGCAATCAGCCCCAGCATTTT. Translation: CASRQVSNQPQHF.

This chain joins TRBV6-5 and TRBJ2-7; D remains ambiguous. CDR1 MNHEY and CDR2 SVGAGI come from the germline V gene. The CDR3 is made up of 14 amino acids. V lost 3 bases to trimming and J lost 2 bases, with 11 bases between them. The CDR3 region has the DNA TGTGCCAGCAGTTATAGGCCAGGACCCTACGAGCAGTACTTC. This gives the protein CASSYRPGPYEQYF.

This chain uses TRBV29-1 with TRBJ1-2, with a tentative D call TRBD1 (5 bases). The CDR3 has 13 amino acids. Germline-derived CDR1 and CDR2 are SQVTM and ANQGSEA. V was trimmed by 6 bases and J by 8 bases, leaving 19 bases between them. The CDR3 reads CSVDGTPSKGYTF. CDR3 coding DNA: TGCAGCGTCGACGGGACCCCTAGCAAGGGCTACACCTTC.

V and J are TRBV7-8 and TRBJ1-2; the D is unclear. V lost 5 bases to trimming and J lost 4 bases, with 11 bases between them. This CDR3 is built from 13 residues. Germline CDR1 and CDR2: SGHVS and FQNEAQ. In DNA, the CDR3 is TGTGCCAGCAGCCGTGCGTACCCCTATGGCTACACCTTC. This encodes CASSRAYPYGYTF. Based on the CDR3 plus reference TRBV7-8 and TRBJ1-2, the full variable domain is GAGVSQSPRYKVAKRGQDVALRCDPISGHVSLFWYQQALGQGPEFLTYFQNEAQLDKSGLPSDRFFAERPEGSVSTLKIQRTQQEDSAVYLCASSRAYPYGYTFGSGTRLTVV.

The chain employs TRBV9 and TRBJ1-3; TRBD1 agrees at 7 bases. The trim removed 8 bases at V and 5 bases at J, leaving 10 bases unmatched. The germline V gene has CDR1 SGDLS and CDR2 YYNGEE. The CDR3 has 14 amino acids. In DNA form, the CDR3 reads TGTGCCAGTAGCCCCGGGACAGCCAGAAACACCATATATTTT. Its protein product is CASSPGTARNTIYF.

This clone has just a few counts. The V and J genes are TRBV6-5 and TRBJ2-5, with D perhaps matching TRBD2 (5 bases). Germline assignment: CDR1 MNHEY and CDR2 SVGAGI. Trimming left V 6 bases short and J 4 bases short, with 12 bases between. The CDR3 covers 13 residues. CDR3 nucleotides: TGTGCCAGCAGCCGGGATCGGGGAGAGACCCAGTACTTC. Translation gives CASSRDRGETQYF.